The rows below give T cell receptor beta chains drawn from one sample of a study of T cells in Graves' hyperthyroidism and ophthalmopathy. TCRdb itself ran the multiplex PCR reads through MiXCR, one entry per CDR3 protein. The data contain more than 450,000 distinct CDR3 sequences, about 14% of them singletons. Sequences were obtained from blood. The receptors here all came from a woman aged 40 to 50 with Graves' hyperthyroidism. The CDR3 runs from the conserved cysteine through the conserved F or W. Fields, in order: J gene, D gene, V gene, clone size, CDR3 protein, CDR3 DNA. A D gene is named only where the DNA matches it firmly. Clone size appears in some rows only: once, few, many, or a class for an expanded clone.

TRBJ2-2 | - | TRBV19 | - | CASSIQGTGELFF | TGTGCCAGTAGTATCCAGGGTACCGGGGAGCTGTTTTTT
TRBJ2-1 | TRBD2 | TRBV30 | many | CAWSDPGLATKEQFF | TGTGCCTGGAGCGACCCGGGACTAGCTACTAAGGAGCAGTTCTTC
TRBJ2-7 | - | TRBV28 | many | CASSTTGTAYEQYF | TGTGCCAGCAGTACAACCGGGACGGCCTACGAGCAGTACTTC
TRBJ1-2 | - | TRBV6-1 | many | CASSSGYRSGSGYTF | TGTGCCAGCAGTTCGGGATATCGTTCGGGGAGCGGCTACACCTTC
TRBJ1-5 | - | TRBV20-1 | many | CSARDWTETQHF | TGCAGTGCTAGAGATTGGACTGAAACCCAGCATTTT
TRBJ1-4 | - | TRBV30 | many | CAWNLQGEKLFF | TGTGCCTGGAACCTACAGGGAGAAAAACTGTTTTTT
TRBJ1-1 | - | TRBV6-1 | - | CASRPRDVEAFF | TGTGCCAGCAGACCCCGGGACGTTGAAGCTTTCTTT
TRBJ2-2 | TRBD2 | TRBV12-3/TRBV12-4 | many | CASSQQTSPNTGELFF | TGTGCCAGCAGTCAACAGACTAGCCCCAACACCGGGGAGCTGTTTTTT
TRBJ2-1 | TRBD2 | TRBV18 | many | CASSPPWLAGAYNEQFF | TGTGCCAGCTCACCACCGTGGCTAGCGGGAGCCTACAATGAGCAGTTCTTC
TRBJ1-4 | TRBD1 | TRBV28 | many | CAITGTGNEKLFF | TGTGCCATCACGGGGACAGGGAATGAAAAACTGTTTTTT
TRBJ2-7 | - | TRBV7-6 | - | CASSFPPAGEQYF | TGTGCCAGCAGCTTCCCGCCGGCTGGGGAGCAGTACTTC
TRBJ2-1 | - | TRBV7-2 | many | CASSLGGRSYNEQFF | TGTGCCAGCAGCCTAGGGGGGCGAAGTTACAATGAGCAGTTCTTC
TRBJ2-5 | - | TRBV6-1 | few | CASMGRKETQYF | TGTGCCAGCATGGGCCGGAAAGAGACCCAGTACTTC
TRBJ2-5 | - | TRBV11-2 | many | CASSFLVYQETQYF | TGTGCCAGCAGCTTCCTAGTGTACCAAGAGACCCAGTACTTC
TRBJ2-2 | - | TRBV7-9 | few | CASSLEGPSTGELFF | TGTGCCAGCAGCTTAGAAGGGCCGAGCACCGGGGAGCTGTTTTTT
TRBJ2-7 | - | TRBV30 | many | CAWSVPNWAGEQYF | TGTGCCTGGAGTGTACCGAACTGGGCGGGAGAGCAGTACTTC
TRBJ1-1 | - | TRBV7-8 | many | CASSAGEAFF | TGTGCCAGCAGCGCGGGAGAAGCTTTCTTT
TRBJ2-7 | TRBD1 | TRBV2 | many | CASRTGGGFHSYEQYF | TGTGCCAGCAGGACAGGGGGCGGGTTCCATTCCTACGAGCAGTACTTC
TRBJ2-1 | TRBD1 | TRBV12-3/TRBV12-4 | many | CASSNTGAQGRDEQFF | TGTGCCAGCAGTAATACAGGGGCACAGGGGCGGGATGAGCAGTTCTTC
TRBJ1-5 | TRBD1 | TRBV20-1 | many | CSASQGAVYSNQPQHF | TGCAGTGCTTCCCAGGGGGCGGTCTACAGCAATCAGCCCCAGCATTTT
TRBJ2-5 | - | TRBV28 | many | CASSFRGTQYF | TGTGCCAGCAGTTTTAGAGGGACCCAGTACTTC
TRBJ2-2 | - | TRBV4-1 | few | CASSQGVPLVPPGELFF | TGCGCCAGCAGCCAGGGGGTACCACTAGTTCCCCCCGGGGAGCTGTTTTTT
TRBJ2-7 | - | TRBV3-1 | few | CASSQFSGSSYEQYF | TGTGCCAGCAGCCAATTTAGCGGTTCCTCCTACGAGCAGTACTTC
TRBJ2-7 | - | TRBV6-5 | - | CASSYSAGCEQYF | TGTGCCAGCAGTTACTCAGCGGGCTGCGAGCAGTACTTC
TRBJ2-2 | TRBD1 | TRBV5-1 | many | CASNQLAGQGNTGELFF | TGCGCCAGCAACCAGCTTGCGGGACAGGGGAACACCGGGGAGCTGTTTTTT
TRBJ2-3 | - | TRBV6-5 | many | CASSYTRTDTQYF | TGTGCCAGCAGTTACACCAGAACAGATACGCAGTATTTT
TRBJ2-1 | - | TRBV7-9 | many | CASSLEGGANEQFF | TGTGCCAGCAGCTTAGAAGGAGGGGCCAATGAGCAGTTCTTC
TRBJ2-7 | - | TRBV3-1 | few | CASSRGACEQYF | TGTGCCAGCAGCAGGGGTGCGTGCGAGCAGTACTTC
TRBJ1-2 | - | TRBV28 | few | CASTPLRGTAYGYTF | TGTGCCAGCACCCCCCTCCGGGGGACGGCATATGGCTACACCTTC
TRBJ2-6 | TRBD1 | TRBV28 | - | CASSSGQVYSGANVLTF | TGTGCCAGCAGTTCGGGACAGGTATACTCTGGGGCCAACGTCCTGACTTTC
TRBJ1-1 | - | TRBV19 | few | CASSIEIQNTEAFF | TGTGCCAGTAGTATAGAGATTCAAAACACTGAAGCTTTCTTT
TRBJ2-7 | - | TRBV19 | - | CASSITGSEQYF | TGTGCCAGTAGTATAACTGGGAGCGAGCAGTACTTC
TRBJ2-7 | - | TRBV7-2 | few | CASSLGRSPYEQYF | TGTGCCAGCAGCTTAGGCAGGAGCCCCTACGAGCAGTACTTC
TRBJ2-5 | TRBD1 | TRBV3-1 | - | CASSLRQGSKYF | TGTGCCAGCAGCCTCCGACAGGGGAGTAAGTACTTC
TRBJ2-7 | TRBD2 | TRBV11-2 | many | CASSSGLAGYEQYF | TGTGCCAGCAGCTCCGGACTAGCGGGGTACGAGCAGTACTTC
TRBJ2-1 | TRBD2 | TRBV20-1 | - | CSANPRTSGREREQFF | TGCAGTGCTAACCCTCGGACTAGCGGGAGGGAACGGGAGCAGTTCTTC
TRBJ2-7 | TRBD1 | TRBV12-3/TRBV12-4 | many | CASNRQGTFQQYF | TGTGCCAGCAACAGACAGGGAACCTTCCAGCAGTACTTC
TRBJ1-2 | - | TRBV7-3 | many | CASSLWGREDGYTF | TGTGCCAGCAGCTTATGGGGCAGGGAGGATGGCTACACCTTC
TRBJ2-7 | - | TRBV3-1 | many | CASSQVLDSSYEQYF | TGTGCCAGCAGCCAAGTTTTGGACAGCTCCTACGAGCAGTACTTC
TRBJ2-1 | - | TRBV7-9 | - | CASSLVGGIYNEQFF | TGTGCCAGCAGCTTAGTTGGCGGCATCTACAATGAGCAGTTCTTC
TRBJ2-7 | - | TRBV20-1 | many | CSAIDSRAYEQYF | TGCAGTGCTATCGACAGTCGGGCCTACGAGCAGTACTTC
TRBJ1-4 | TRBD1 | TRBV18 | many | CASSPPSTGSNEKLFF | TGTGCCAGCTCACCACCGTCGACAGGGTCAAATGAAAAACTGTTTTTT
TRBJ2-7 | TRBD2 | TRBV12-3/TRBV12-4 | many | CASSLAGISYEQYF | TGTGCCAGCAGCTTAGCGGGAATCTCCTACGAGCAGTACTTC
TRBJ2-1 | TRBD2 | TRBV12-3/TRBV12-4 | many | CASSSTSGRAGEQFF | TGTGCCAGCAGTTCAACTAGCGGGAGGGCTGGTGAGCAGTTCTTC
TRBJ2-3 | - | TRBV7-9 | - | CASSLGPPLTDTQYF | TGCGCCAGCAGCTTAGGACCTCCTCTCACAGATACGCAGTATTTT
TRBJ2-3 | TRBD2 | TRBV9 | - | CASSPGSGRAGTDTQYF | TGTGCCAGCAGCCCCGGAAGCGGGAGGGCCGGCACAGATACGCAGTATTTT
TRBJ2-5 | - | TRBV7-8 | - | CASIISPGEEETQHF | TGTGCCAGCATCATTTCCCCCGGGGAGGAAGAGACCCAGCACTTC
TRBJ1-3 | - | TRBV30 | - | CAWGSSGNTIYF | TGTGCCTGGGGAAGCTCTGGAAACACCATATATTTT
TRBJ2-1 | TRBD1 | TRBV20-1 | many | CSARSDRGLSYNEQFF | TGCAGTGCTAGATCCGACAGGGGGTTATCCTACAATGAGCAGTTCTTC
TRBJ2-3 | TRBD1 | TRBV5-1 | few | CASSLSGQSSTDTQYF | TGCGCCAGCAGCTTGTCGGGACAGTCTAGCACAGATACGCAGTATTTT